This TCR beta chain was identified during a study of somatic mutations in cytotoxic T cells in rheumatoid arthritis. Overall study: Flow cytometric sorting isolated some V beta antibody-stained T-cell populations at nearly 100% purity, and among them were V beta1+ cells that underwent TCRB sequencing.

A remark on this clone: No antigen is known for it.

Sequencing was performed with immunoSEQ multiplex PCR; in TCRdb, only in-frame clones are kept and a portion is missing. The repertoire consists of approximately 20,000 clones, with approximately 80% occurring once and the leading ten covering approximately 9.9%. CDR1 is GTSNPN, CDR2 SVGIG, per germline (reference sequence). The CDR3 runs 16 residues. V shed 1 base and J shed 4 bases, with 14 bases lying between them. Findings and caveats of the study: Age was associated with higher CD8+ clonality in rheumatoid arthritis patients, not in healthy controls. Antigens bound by the expanded CD8+ clones were not identified.

This chain connects TRBV30 to TRBJ1-6; possibly TRBD1 for D (6 bases). This receptor was identified in a man aged 18 to 30 with rheumatoid arthritis. Sequencing was performed on CD8+ T cells sorted from blood. CDR3 bases: TGTGCCTGGAGTGAGGGGGGATTTCGGTATAATTCACCCCTCCACTTT. The encoded protein is CAWSEGGFRYNSPLHF.